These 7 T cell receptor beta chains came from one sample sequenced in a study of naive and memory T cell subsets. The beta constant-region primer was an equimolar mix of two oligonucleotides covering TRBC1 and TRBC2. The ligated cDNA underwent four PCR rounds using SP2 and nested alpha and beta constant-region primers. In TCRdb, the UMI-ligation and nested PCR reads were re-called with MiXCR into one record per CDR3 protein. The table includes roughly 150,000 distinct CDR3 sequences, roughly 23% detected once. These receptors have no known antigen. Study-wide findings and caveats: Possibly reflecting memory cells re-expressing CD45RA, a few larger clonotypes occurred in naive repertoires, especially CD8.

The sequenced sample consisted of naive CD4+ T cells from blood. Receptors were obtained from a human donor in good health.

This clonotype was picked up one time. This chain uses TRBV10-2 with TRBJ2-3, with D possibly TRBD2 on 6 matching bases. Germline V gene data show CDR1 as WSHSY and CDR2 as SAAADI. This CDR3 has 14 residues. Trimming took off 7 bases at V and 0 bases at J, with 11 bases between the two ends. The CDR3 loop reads CASKTSGSTDTQYF. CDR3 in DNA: TGCGCCAGCAAGACTAGTGGGAGCACAGATACGCAGTATTTT.

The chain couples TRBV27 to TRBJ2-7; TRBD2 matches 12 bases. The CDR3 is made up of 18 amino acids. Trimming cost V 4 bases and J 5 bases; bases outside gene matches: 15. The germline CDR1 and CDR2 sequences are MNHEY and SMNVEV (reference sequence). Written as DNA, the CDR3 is TGTGCCAGCAGTTCACCTGCGGCACTAGCGGGAGGTGTCAACGAGCAGTACTTC. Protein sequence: CASSSPAALAGGVNEQYF.

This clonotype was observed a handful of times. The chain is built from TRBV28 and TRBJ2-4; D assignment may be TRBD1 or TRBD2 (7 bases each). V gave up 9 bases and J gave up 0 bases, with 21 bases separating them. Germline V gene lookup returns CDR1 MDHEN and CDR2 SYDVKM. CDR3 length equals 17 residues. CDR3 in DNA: TGTGCCAGTAACCGGGGGGACAGCTCCCTAGCCAAAAACATTCAGTACTTC. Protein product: CASNRGDSSLAKNIQYF.

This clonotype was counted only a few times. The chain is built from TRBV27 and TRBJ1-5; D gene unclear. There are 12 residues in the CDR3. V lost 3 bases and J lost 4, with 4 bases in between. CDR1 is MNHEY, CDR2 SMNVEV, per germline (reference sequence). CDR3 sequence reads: CASSFKNQPQHF. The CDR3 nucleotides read TGTGCCAGCAGTTTTAAGAATCAGCCCCAGCATTTT.

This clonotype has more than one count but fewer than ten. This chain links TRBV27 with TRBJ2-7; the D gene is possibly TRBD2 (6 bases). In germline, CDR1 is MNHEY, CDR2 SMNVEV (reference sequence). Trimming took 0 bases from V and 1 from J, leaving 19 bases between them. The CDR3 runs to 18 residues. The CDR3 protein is CASSLSSGSLADSYEQYF. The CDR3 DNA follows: TGTGCCAGCAGTTTATCTAGTGGCAGTTTAGCGGATTCCTACGAGCAGTACTTC.

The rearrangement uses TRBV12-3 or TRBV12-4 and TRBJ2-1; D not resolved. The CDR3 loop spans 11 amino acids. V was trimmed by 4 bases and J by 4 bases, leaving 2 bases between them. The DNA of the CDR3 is TGTGCCAGCAGTTCGTACAATGAGCAGTTCTTC. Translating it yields CASSSYNEQFF.

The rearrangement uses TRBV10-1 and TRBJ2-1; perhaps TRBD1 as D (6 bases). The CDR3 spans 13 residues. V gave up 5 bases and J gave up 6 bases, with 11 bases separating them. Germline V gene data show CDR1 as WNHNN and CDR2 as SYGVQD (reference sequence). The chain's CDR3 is CASSPDRRNEQFF. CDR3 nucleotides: TGCGCCAGCAGTCCGGACAGACGCAATGAGCAGTTCTTC.